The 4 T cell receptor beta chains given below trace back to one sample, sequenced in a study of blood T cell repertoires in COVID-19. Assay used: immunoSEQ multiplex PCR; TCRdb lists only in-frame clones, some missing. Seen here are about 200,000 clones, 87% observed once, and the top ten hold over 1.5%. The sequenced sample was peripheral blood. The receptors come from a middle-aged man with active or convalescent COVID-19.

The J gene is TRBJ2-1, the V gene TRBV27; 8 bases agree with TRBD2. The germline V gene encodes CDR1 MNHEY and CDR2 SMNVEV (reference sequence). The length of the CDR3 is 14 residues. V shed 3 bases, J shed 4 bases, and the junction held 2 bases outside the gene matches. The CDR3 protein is CASSFPGGYNEQFF. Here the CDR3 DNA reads TGTGCCAGCAGTTTTCCGGGGGGGTACAATGAGCAGTTCTTC.

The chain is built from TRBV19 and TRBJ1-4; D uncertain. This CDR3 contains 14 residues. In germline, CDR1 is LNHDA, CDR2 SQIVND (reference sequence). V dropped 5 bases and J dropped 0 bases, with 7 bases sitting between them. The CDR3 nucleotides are TGTGCCAGTAGTTCTATTGCAACTAATGAAAAACTGTTTTTT. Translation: CASSSIATNEKLFF.

The CDR3 nucleotides are TGTGCCAGTAGTAGACAGGCCGACGGCTTAAGCTATGGCTACACCTTC. It encodes CASSRQADGLSYGYTF. The V call is TRBV19, the J call TRBJ1-2, with D perhaps matching TRBD1 (6 bases). The CDR3 extends over 16 amino acids. The germline gives CDR1 LNHDA, CDR2 SQIVND (reference sequence). V lost 4 bases and J lost 4, with 19 bases in between.

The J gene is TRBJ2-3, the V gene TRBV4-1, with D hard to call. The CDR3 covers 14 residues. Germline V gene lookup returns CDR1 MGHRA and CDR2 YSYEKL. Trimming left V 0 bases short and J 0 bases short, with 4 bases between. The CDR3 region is CASSQELSTDTQYF. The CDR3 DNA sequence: TGCGCCAGCAGCCAAGAGCTAAGCACAGATACGCAGTATTTT.